These 31 T cell receptor beta chains were sequenced from one sample in a study of cytomegalovirus exposure and HLA in healthy donors. Researchers ran the PCR with 60 Vbeta and 13 Jbeta primers. Sequenced by immunoSEQ multiplex PCR; TCRdb stores in-frame clones only, minus some. The data contain some 130,000 clones, 73% of them singletons. Sequences were obtained from PBMCs. These receptors were collected from a woman aged 35 to 49 in good health and CMV-seronegative.

The chain carries TRBV19 and TRBJ2-6; TRBD2 might be the D (6 bases). Between the trimmed V and J ends, which lost 3 bases and 0 bases, there was a span of 9 bases. Per germline, CDR1 LNHDA and CDR2 SQIVND (reference sequence). The CDR3 length is 16 residues. DNA for the CDR3: TGTGCCAGTAGTATGGGACTGATCTCTGGGGCCAACGTCCTGACTTTC. This translates into CASSMGLISGANVLTF.

This chain uses TRBV6-6 with TRBJ1-2; D possibly corresponds to TRBD1 (6 bases). The CDR3 spans 12 residues. Germline V gene sequence: CDR1 MNHNY, CDR2 SVGAGI (reference sequence). Trimming cost V 5 bases and J 6 bases, with 10 bases left between them. The CDR3 DNA reads TGTGCCAGCAGTCTCCAGGGGAATGGCTACACCTTC. It translates to CASSLQGNGYTF.

This chain links TRBV7-9 with TRBJ2-3, with 8 nucleotides matching TRBD2. CDR3 length: 15 amino acids. The germline V gene has CDR1 SEHNR and CDR2 FQNEAQ (reference sequence). The trim removed 3 bases at V and 0 bases at J, leaving 2 bases unmatched. CDR3 loop: CASSFGTRSTDTQYF. The CDR3 nucleotides are TGTGCCAGCAGCTTTGGGACTAGGAGCACAGATACGCAGTATTTT. The full variable domain, its missing parts supplied by reference TRBV7-9 and TRBJ2-3, is DTGVSQNPRHKITKRGQNVTFRCDPISEHNRLYWYRQTLGQGPEFLTYFQNEAQLEKSRLLSDRFSAERPKGSFSTLEIQRTEQGDSAMYLCASSFGTRSTDTQYFGPGTRLTVL.

V and J are TRBV2 and TRBJ1-5; D remains ambiguous. The germline CDR1 and CDR2 sequences are SNHLY and FYNNEI. This CDR3 comprises 17 residues. Trimming left V 6 bases short and J 2 bases short, with 20 bases between. The chain's CDR3 is CASRGVRGSSGNQPQHF. In DNA form, the CDR3 reads TGTGCCAGCAGGGGAGTACGGGGTTCGAGTGGCAATCAGCCCCAGCATTTT. The full variable domain, rest sourced from reference TRBV2 and TRBJ1-5, is EPEVTQTPSHQVTQMGQEVILRCVPISNHLYFYWYRQILGQKVEFLVSFYNNEISEKSEIFDDQFSVERPDGSNFTLKIRSTKLEDSAMYFCASRGVRGSSGNQPQHFGDGTRLSIL.

The V and J genes are TRBV7-3 and TRBJ1-2; 8 bases map to TRBD1. This CDR3 contains 16 residues. Trimming cost V 5 bases and J 0 bases; bases outside gene matches: 8. Germline lookup yields CDR1 SGHTA and CDR2 FQGTGA. The CDR3 here is CASSPDPTGANYGYTF. The CDR3 DNA reads as TGTGCCAGCAGCCCCGACCCGACAGGGGCTAACTATGGCTACACCTTC.

The rearrangement joins TRBV29-1 to TRBJ2-2; D is perhaps TRBD2 (5 bases). CDR1 is SQVTM, CDR2 ANQGSEA, per germline. The CDR3 covers 14 residues. Trimming removed 0 bases at V and 4 bases at J, with 9 bases between. The CDR3 loop reads CSVEDEGRTGELFF. In DNA, the CDR3 is TGCAGCGTTGAAGACGAGGGTCGCACCGGGGAGCTGTTTTTT.

The V call is TRBV5-1, the J call TRBJ2-3; D gene uncertain. The CDR3 is 11 amino acids. The V and J ends lost 2 bases and 6 bases respectively, with 4 bases between them. From germline, CDR1 is SGHRS and CDR2 YFSETQ. The CDR3 here is CASSLEDTQYF. Written as DNA, the CDR3 is TGCGCCAGCAGCTTAGAGGATACGCAGTATTTT.

V and J are TRBV4-1 and TRBJ2-5; the match to TRBD2 covers 8 bases. The CDR3 is 16 residues long. V trimming: 0 bases; J trimming: 1 base; junction bases outside the gene matches: 4. Germline CDR1 MGHRA, CDR2 YSYEKL. The CDR3 sequence is CASSQDSGALQETQYF. DNA of the CDR3: TGCGCCAGCAGCCAAGATAGCGGGGCACTCCAAGAGACCCAGTACTTC.

V is TRBV18 and J is TRBJ1-6, with D perhaps TRBD1 (6 bases). Germline V gene lookup returns CDR1 KGHSH and CDR2 LQKENI. V was shortened by 2 bases and J by 13 bases, with 12 bases between the two germline ends. The CDR3 is 13 residues long. Here the CDR3 reads CASSPGGQAPLHF. For the CDR3, the DNA is TGTGCCAGCTCACCAGGGGGCCAGGCCCCCCTCCACTTT.

This clone was detected only a few times. V is TRBV4-1 and J is TRBJ2-3, with 8 bases that match TRBD2. V lost 0 bases to trimming and J lost 6 bases; unmatched junction nucleotides: 8. This CDR3 contains 16 residues. The germline gives CDR1 MGHRA, CDR2 YSYEKL. The CDR3 reads CASSQEGASGSDTQYF. The CDR3 region has the DNA TGCGCCAGCAGCCAAGAAGGGGCTAGCGGGTCTGATACGCAGTATTTT.

The gene calls are TRBV7-2 and TRBJ1-6, with D unclear. Trimming left V 1 base short and J 7 bases short, with 8 bases between. Per the germline V gene, CDR1 is SGHTA and CDR2 is FQGNSA. The CDR3 consists of 14 residues. This CDR3 reads CASSLEQINSPLHF. In DNA form, the CDR3 reads TGTGCCAGCAGCTTAGAACAGATAAATTCACCCCTCCACTTT.

This chain links TRBV18 with TRBJ1-4; maybe TRBD1 (5 bases). Per germline, CDR1 KGHSH and CDR2 LQKENI. Trimming shortened V by 0 bases and J by 3 bases, and 20 bases separated the two germline ends. This CDR3 is 19 amino acids long. The CDR3 DNA sequence: TGTGCCAGCTCACCACCGTCAGTTCCAGCCGCGGGACCTAATGAAAAACTGTTTTTT. Amino acid sequence: CASSPPSVPAAGPNEKLFF.

The V and J genes are TRBV21-1 and TRBJ2-4; the table gives TRBD2 as D, unverified against the DNA. TRBV21-1 is annotated as a pseudogene. The CDR3 spans 15 residues. The CDR3, as DNA: TGTGCCAGCAGCTACTGGCGGCTAGCCGGTAACATTCAGTACTTC. This translates into CASSYWRLAGNIQYF.

The chain links TRBV27 to TRBJ1-2, with a possible D match to TRBD1 (6 bases). The CDR3 sequence is 12 residues long. Germline CDR1 reads MNHEY; CDR2 reads SMNVEV (reference sequence). Trimming pared 5 bases from V and 6 bases from J, leaving 10 bases between. In DNA, the CDR3 is TGTGCCAGCAGTCCCCAGGGGAATGGCTACACCTTC. It specifies CASSPQGNGYTF.

This chain connects TRBV5-1 to TRBJ2-5; 7 nucleotides align to TRBD2. In germline, CDR1 is SGHRS, CDR2 YFSETQ. This CDR3 comprises 14 residues. Losses at the gene ends were 2 bases for V and 5 bases for J; bases not matched to a gene: 6. CDR3 in amino acids: CASSLALATETQYF. The CDR3 DNA reads as TGCGCCAGCAGCTTAGCACTAGCGACGGAGACCCAGTACTTC.

This sequence joins TRBV15 and TRBJ2-1; TRBD2 agrees at 13 bases. The CDR3 loop spans 15 amino acids. CDR1 and CDR2 (germline): LNHNV, YYDKDF (reference sequence). V trimming: 2 bases; J trimming: 6 bases; junction bases outside the gene matches: 1. The CDR3 bases are TGTGCCACCAGCAGAACTAGCGGGGGGGCCAATGAGCAGTTCTTC. Protein: CATSRTSGGANEQFF.

The chain carries TRBV2 and TRBJ2-1, with 7 bases fitting TRBD2. CDR1 and CDR2 from the germline V gene are SNHLY and FYNNEI. This CDR3 has 13 amino acids. V shed 3 bases and J 9 bases; nucleotides not matched to a gene: 5. CDR3 nucleotide sequence: TGTGCCAGCAGTGACGGGGAGGGGAGTGAGCAGTTCTTC. Protein sequence: CASSDGEGSEQFF.

This rearrangement joins TRBV6-5 to TRBJ1-2; the D is unclear. The CDR3 spans 13 residues. CDR1 MNHEY and CDR2 SVGAGI come from the germline V gene. V was trimmed by 4 bases and J by 8 bases, leaving 14 bases between them. CDR3 region: CASSSQVGGGYTF. The CDR3 nucleotides read TGTGCCAGCAGTTCCCAGGTTGGAGGCGGCTACACCTTC.

The V and J genes are TRBV7-9 and TRBJ2-5; TRBD1 might be the D (6 bases). This CDR3 contains 14 residues. Trimming stripped 1 base from V and 5 bases from J, with 11 bases between. Germline V gives CDR1 SEHNR, CDR2 FQNEAQ (reference sequence). The CDR3: CASSLEQGWETQYF. CDR3 DNA: TGTGCCAGCAGCTTAGAGCAGGGGTGGGAGACCCAGTACTTC.

The chain recombines TRBV18 with TRBJ2-1; TRBD1 is a possible D gene (6 bases). Per the germline V gene, CDR1 is KGHSH and CDR2 is LQKENI. The germline V and J ends were trimmed by 3 bases and 9 bases, with 12 bases remaining between them. CDR3 size: 13 residues. DNA of the CDR3: TGTGCCAGCTCACCCTTACAAGGGGGTGAGCAGTTCTTC. As protein: CASSPLQGGEQFF.

The V gene is TRBV7-8, the J gene TRBJ1-5, with 7 bases lining up with TRBD1. The CDR3 consists of 17 residues. With 2 bases clipped from V and 5 bases from J, the junction kept 12 bases outside the gene matches. The germline CDR1 and CDR2 sequences are SGHVS and FQNEAQ. The CDR3 here is CASSLFQSGTVDQPQHF. CDR3 bases: TGTGCCAGCAGCTTATTTCAATCCGGGACAGTAGATCAGCCCCAGCATTTT.

This chain uses TRBV19 with TRBJ1-2, with D unresolved. There are 14 residues in the CDR3. The germline V gene encodes CDR1 LNHDA and CDR2 SQIVND (reference sequence). Trimming shortened V by 3 bases and J by 4 bases, and 12 bases separated the two germline ends. The DNA of the CDR3 is TGTGCCAGTAGTATTTCCAGGAACCTCTATGGCTACACCTTC. As protein: CASSISRNLYGYTF.

V gene TRBV5-5 combines with J gene TRBJ2-1, with 8 bases lining up with TRBD1. CDR3 length: 15 amino acids. CDR1 is SGHKS and CDR2 is YYEKEE in the germline V gene (reference sequence). V lost 4 bases to trimming and J lost 6 bases; unmatched junction nucleotides: 9. CDR3 protein: CASSIGQGEFNEQFF. CDR3 bases: TGTGCCAGCAGCATCGGACAGGGCGAGTTCAATGAGCAGTTCTTC.

This sequence joins TRBV6-5 and TRBJ2-3; 9 bases map to TRBD2. The CDR3 has 16 amino acids. The germline V gene has CDR1 MNHEY and CDR2 SVGAGI. The V and J ends lost 0 bases and 5 bases, in that order; junction bases with no gene match: 6. The CDR3: CASSYSVAGVLDTQYF. The CDR3 DNA sequence: TGTGCCAGCAGTTACTCGGTAGCGGGGGTATTAGATACGCAGTATTTT.

The V gene is TRBV13, the J gene TRBJ2-7, with a possible D match to TRBD2 (6 bases). Germline V gene lookup returns CDR1 PRHDT and CDR2 FYEKMQ (reference sequence). The CDR3 sequence is 14 residues long. Trimming removed 0 bases from V and 3 bases from J, with 9 bases in between. Written as DNA, the CDR3 is TGTGCCAGCAGCTTAGGCGGTAGCGGCTACGAGCAGTACGTC. Translated, it gives CASSLGGSGYEQYV.

The rearrangement joins TRBV2 to TRBJ1-1; weak D call: TRBD1 (5 bases). Germline CDR1 is SNHLY and CDR2 is FYNNEI. The germline V and J ends were trimmed by 5 bases and 2 bases, with 15 bases remaining between them. The CDR3 loop spans 15 amino acids. The CDR3 loop is CASSTGTRGNTEAFF. The CDR3 bases are TGTGCCAGCAGTACCGGTACAAGGGGCAACACTGAAGCTTTCTTT.

The chain couples TRBV19 to TRBJ2-1, with 9 bases lining up with TRBD2. This CDR3 region has 14 residues. After removal of 0 bases from V and 6 bases from J, the junction contained 0 bases not matched to a gene. In germline, CDR1 is LNHDA, CDR2 SQIVND (reference sequence). The CDR3 sequence is CASSIELAGNEQFF. DNA of the CDR3: TGTGCCAGTAGTATAGAACTAGCGGGCAATGAGCAGTTCTTC.

This chain joins TRBV9 and TRBJ2-7, with no clear D. The CDR3 is 11 amino acids. CDR1 is SGDLS, CDR2 YYNGEE, per germline. V was cut by 0 bases and J by 6 bases, with 4 bases left in between. CDR3 residues: CASSVGGEQYV. For the CDR3, the DNA is TGTGCCAGCAGCGTAGGGGGCGAGCAGTACGTC.

This sequence joins TRBV27 and TRBJ2-7; a weak D match, TRBD1 (7 bases). CDR1 is MNHEY and CDR2 is SMNVEV in the germline V gene (reference sequence). V lost 6 bases, J lost 5 bases, and 17 bases lay in between. CDR3 length equals 14 residues. CDR3: CASSPEGAGDEQYV. CDR3 nucleotide sequence: TGTGCCAGCAGCCCGGAGGGGGCTGGTGACGAGCAGTACGTC.

The chain combines TRBV9 with TRBJ1-4; 7 bases match TRBD1. V was clipped by 0 bases and J by 3 bases; unmatched bases: 5. CDR1 is SGDLS, CDR2 YYNGEE, per germline. CDR3 size: 16 residues. The CDR3 loop reads CASSVASGQANEKLFF. CDR3 sequence (DNA): TGTGCCAGCAGCGTAGCTTCTGGACAGGCTAATGAAAAACTGTTTTTT.

The chain recombines TRBV11-3 with TRBJ2-3, with TRBD1 as a possible D gene (5 bases). This CDR3 contains 16 residues. V lost 1 base and J 5 bases, leaving 16 bases between the germline ends. Germline V CDR1 and CDR2: SGHNT, YENEEA. The CDR3 reads CASSLGVLGREDTQYF. In DNA form, the CDR3 reads TGTGCCAGCAGCTTAGGCGTTTTGGGGCGCGAAGATACGCAGTATTTT.